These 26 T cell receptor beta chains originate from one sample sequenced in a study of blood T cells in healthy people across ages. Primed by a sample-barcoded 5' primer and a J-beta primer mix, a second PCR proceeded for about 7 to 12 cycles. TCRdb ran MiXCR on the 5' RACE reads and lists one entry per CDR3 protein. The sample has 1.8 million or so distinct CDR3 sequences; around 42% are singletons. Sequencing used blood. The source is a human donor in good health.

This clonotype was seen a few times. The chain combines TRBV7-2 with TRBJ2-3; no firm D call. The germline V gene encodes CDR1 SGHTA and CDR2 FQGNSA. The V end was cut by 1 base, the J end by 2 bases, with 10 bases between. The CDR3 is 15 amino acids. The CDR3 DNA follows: TGTGCCAGCAGCTTAGGAGTCTCTACCACAGATACGCAGTATTTT. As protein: CASSLGVSTTDTQYF.

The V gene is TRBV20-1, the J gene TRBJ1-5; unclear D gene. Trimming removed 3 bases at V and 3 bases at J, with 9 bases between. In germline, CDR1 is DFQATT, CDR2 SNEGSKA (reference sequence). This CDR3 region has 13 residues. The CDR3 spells CSARAGANQPQHF. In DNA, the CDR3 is TGCAGTGCTAGGGCCGGCGCCAATCAGCCCCAGCATTTT.

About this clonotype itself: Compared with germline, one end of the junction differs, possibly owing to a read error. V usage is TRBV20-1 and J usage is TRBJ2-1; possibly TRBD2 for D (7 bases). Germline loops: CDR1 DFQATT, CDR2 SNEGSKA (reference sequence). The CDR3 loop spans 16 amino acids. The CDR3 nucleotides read TGCAGTGCTAGAGCCTGGGCGGGGGCGTCCTACAATGAGCAGGTCTTC. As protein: CSARAWAGASYNEQVF.

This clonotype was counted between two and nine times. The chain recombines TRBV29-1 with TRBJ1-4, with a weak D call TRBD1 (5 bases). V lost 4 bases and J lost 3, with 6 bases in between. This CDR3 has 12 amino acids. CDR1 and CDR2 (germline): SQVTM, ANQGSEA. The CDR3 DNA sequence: TGCAGCGTTGTGGGGGCTAATGAAAAACTGTTTTTT. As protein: CSVVGANEKLFF.

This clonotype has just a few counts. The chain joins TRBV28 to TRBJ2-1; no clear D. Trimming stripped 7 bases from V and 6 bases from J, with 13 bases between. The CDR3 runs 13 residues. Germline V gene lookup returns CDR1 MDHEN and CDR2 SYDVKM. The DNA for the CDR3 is TGTGCCAGCACCCCCCGAGGCATCAATGAGCAGTTCTTC. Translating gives CASTPRGINEQFF.

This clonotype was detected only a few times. The CDR3 loop is CSAAVFGLAELQETQYF. DNA of the CDR3: TGCAGTGCAGCAGTATTTGGGCTAGCGGAACTTCAAGAGACCCAGTACTTC. This sequence joins TRBV20-1 and TRBJ2-5, with 7 bases fitting TRBD2. Germline V gene lookup returns CDR1 DFQATT and CDR2 SNEGSKA (reference sequence). Trimming cost V 6 bases and J 2 bases; bases outside gene matches: 18. The CDR3 spans 17 residues.

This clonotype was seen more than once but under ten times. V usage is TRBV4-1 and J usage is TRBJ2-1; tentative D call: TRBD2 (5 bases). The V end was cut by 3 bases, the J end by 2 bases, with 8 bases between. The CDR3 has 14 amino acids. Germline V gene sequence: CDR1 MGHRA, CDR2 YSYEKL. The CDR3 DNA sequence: TGCGCCAGCAGCCATCACGGGACCTACAATGAGCAGTTCTTC. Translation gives CASSHHGTYNEQFF.

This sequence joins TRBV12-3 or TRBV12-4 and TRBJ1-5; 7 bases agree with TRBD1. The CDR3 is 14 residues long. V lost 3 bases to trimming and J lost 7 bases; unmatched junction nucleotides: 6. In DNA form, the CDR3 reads TGTGCCAGCAGTTTTCAAGGGGGCCGACAGCCCCAGCATTTT. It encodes CASSFQGGRQPQHF.

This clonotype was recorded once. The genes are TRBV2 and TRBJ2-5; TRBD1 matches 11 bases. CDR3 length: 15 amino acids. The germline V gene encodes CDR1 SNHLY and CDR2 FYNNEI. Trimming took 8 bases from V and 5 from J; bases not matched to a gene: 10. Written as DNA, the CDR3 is TGTGCCAGCTTAGCCCGGACAGGGGGCGAGGAGACCCAGTACTTC. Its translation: CASLARTGGEETQYF.

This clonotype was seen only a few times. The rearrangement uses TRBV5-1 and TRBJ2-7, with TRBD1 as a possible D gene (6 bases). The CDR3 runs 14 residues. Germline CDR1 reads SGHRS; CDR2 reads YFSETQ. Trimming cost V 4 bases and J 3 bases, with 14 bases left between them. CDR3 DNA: TGCGCCAGCAGCGAACGGGACACCTACTACGAGCAGTACTTC. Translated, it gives CASSERDTYYEQYF.

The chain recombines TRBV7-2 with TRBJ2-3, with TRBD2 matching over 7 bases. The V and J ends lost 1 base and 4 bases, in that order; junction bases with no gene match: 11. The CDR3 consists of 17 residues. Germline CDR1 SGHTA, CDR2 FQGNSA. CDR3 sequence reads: CASSLDPGRGKSDTQYF. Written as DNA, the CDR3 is TGTGCCAGCAGCTTAGACCCTGGGCGGGGGAAGTCAGATACGCAGTATTTT.

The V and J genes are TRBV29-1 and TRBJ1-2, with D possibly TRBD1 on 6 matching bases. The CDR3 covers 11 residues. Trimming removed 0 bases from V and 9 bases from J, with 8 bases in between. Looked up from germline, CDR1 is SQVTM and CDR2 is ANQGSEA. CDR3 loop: CSVEEGDSYTF. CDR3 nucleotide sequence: TGCAGCGTTGAAGAGGGGGACAGCTACACCTTC.

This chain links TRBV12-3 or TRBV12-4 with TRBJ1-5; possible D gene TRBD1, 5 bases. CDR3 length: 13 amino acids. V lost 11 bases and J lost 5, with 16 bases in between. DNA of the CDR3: TGTGCCGGATGGTTGTTGGGGGATCAGCCCCAGCATTTT. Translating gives CAGWLLGDQPQHF.

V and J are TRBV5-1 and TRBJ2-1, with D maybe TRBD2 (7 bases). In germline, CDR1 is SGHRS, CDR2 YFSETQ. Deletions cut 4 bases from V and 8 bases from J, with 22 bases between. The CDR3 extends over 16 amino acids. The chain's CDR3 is CASSALAGGQGDEQFF. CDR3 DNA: TGCGCCAGCAGCGCGTTGGCCGGGGGGCAGGGCGATGAGCAGTTCTTC.

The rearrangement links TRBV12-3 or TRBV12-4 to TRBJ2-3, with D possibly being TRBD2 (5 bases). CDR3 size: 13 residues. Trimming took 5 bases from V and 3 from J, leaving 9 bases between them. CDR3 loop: CASSASQTDTQYF. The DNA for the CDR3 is TGTGCCAGCAGTGCTAGCCAAACAGATACGCAGTATTTT.

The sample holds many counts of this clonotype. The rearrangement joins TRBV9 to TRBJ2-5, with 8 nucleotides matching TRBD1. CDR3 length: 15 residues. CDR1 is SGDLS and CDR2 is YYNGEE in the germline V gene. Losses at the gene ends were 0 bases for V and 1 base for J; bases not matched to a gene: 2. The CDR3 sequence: CASSVAGTGQETQYF. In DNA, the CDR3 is TGTGCCAGCAGCGTAGCTGGGACAGGCCAAGAGACCCAGTACTTC.

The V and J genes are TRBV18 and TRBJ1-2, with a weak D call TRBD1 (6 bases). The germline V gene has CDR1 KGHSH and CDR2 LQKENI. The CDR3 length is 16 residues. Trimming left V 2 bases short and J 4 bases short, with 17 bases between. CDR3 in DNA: TGTGCCAGCTCACCAAACTTATCGAAGGGGGGCTATGGCTACACCTTC. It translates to CASSPNLSKGGYGYTF.

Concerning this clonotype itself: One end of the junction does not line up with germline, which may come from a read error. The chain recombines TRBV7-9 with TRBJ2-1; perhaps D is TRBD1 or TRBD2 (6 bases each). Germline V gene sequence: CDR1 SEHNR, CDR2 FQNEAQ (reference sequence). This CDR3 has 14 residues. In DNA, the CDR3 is TGTGCCAGCAGCGTTCGGGGGCGGCGAGATGAGCGGTTCTTC. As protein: CASSVRGRRDERFF.

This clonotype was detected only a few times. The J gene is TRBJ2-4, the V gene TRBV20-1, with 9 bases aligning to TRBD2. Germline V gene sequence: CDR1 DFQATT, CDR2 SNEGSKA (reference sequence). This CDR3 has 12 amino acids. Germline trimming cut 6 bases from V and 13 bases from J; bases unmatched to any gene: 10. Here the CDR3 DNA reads TGCAGTGCCGACGGACTAGCGAGGGAGCAGTACTTC. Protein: CSADGLAREQYF.

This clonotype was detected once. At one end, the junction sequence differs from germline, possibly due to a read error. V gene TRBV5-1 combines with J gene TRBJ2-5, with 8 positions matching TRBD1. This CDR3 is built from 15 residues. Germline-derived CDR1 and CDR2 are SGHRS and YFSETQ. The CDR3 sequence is CVSSLGPKGQDPQYF. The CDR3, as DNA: TGCGTCAGCAGCTTGGGACCCAAGGGACAGGACCCCCAGTACTTC. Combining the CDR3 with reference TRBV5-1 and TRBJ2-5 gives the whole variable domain KAGVTQTPRYLIKTRGQQVTLSCSPISGHRSVSWYQQTPGQGLQFLFEYFSETQRNKGNFPGRFSGRQFSNSRSEMNVSTLELGDSALYLCVSSLGPKGQDPQYFGPGTRLLVL.

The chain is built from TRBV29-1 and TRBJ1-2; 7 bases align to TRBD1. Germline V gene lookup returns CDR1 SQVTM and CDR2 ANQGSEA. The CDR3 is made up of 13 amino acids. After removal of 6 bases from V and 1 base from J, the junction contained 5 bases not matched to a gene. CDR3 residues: CSVGRDSNYGYTF. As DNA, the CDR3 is TGCAGCGTGGGCCGGGACAGTAACTATGGCTACACCTTC.

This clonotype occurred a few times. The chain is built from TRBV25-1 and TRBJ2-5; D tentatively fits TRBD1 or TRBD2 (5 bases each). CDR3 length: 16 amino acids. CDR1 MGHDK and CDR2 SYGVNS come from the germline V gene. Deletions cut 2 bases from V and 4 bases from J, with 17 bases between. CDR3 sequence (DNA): TGTGCCAGCAGTGAACTAGAAGGGACCCGAGGAGAGACCCAGTACTTC. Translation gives CASSELEGTRGETQYF.

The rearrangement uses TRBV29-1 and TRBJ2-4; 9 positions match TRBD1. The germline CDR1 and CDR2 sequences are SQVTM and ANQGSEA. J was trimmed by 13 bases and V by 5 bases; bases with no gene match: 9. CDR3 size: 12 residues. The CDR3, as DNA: TGCAGCGTTCAGACAGGGGGGGAAGAGCAGTACTTC. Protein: CSVQTGGEEQYF. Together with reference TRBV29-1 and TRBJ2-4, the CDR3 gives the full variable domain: SAVISQKPSRDICQRGTSLTIQCQVDSQVTMMFWYRQQPGQSLTLIATANQGSEATYESGFVIDKFPISRPNLTFSTLTVSNMSPEDSSIYLCSVQTGGEEQYFGAGTRLSVL.

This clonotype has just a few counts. Here the CDR3 reads CSARALGNYYGYTF. In DNA form, the CDR3 reads TGCAGTGCTAGAGCCTTGGGCAATTACTATGGCTACACCTTC. The rearrangement links TRBV20-1 to TRBJ1-2; no clear D. This CDR3 spans 14 amino acids. The V gene lost 1 base and the J gene lost 3 bases, with 12 bases spanning the gap. Germline CDR1 reads DFQATT; CDR2 reads SNEGSKA (reference sequence).

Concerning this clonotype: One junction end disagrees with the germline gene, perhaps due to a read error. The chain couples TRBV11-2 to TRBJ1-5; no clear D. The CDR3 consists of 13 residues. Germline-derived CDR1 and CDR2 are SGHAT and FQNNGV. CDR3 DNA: TGTGCCAGCGGCTTTAGGGTCGGGCAGCCCCAGCATTTT. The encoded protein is CASGFRVGQPQHF.

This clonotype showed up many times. DNA of the CDR3: TGCGCCAGCAGCCAAGGGGTGATGGTCGAGACCCAGTACTTC. Translated: CASSQGVMVETQYF. This chain uses TRBV4-3 with TRBJ2-5; no firm D call. Trimming took 1 base from V and 5 from J, leaving 11 bases between them. This CDR3 has 14 amino acids. The germline V gene encodes CDR1 LGHNA and CDR2 YSLEER.